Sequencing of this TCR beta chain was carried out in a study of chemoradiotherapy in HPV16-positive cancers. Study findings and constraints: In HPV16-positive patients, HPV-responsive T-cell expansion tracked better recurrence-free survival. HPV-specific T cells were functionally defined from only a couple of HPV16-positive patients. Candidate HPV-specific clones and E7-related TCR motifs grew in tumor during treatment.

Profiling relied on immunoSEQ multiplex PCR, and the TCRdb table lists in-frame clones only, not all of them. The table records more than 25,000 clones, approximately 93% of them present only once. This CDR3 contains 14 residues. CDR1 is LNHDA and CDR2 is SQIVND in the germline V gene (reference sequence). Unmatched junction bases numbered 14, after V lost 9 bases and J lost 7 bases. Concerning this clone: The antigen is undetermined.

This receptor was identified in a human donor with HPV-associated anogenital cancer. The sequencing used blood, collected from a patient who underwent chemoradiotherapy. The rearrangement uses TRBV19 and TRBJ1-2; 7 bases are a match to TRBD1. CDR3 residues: CASSPGQRRSGYTF. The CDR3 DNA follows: TGTGCCAGCAGTCCGGGACAGCGACGGAGTGGCTACACCTTC. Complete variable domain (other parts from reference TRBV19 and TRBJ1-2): DGGITQSPKYLFRKEGQNVTLSCEQNLNHDAMYWYRQDPGQGLRLIYYSQIVNDFQKGDIAEGYSVSREKKESFPLTVTSAQKNPTAFYLCASSPGQRRSGYTFGSGTRLTVV.